This section outlines one T cell receptor beta chain sequence together with its context. Its antigen is undetermined. The V gene's germline CDR1 is SQVTM and CDR2 ANQGSEA. V was cut by 7 bases and J by 0 bases, with 12 bases left in between. The CDR3 covers 14 residues. As diagnostic evidence, clinical symptoms, serum thyroxine, TRAb, thyroid ultrasound and orbital computed tomography were relied upon. The authors used Ficoll-Paque density gradient centrifugation to separate PBMCs. The input was more than 7.5 ml of fresh peripheral blood. Amplification of TCR beta CDR3 regions used RNA transcripts. In the first round, RT-PCR was carried out with HTBI primers, and a multiplex PCR formed the second round. MiXCR, run by TCRdb on the multiplex PCR reads, gives a single entry per CDR3 protein. The sample has hundreds of thousands of distinct CDR3 sequences; about two fifths are singletons. This entry is derived from a study of Graves' ophthalmopathy and Graves' hyperthyroidism.

Study-wide points: A 13-signature model separated ophthalmopathy from stable hyperthyroidism, 85% to 90% sensitivity, around 81% specificity. The majority of expanded thyroid clonotypes above 0.001 frequency also occurred in blood.

Sequenced: peripheral blood. The clonotype comes from an adult man with Graves' ophthalmopathy. The V and J genes are TRBV29-1 and TRBJ2-2, with TRBD1 as a possible D gene (6 bases). CDR3 coding DNA: TGCAGCGCCATACAGGGTCCGAACACCGGGGAGCTGTTTTTT. Protein sequence: CSAIQGPNTGELFF.